This T cell receptor beta chain is from a study of CD8 T cells in Susac syndrome. Study-level points and caveats: Only a relatively small number of individuals were included in the TCR sequencing and HLA analysis. Repertoires of Susac syndrome CD4+ T cells lacked clonal expansion.

The authors reverse transcribed roughly 0.5 to 1 ug RNA with random hexamers. It was immunoSEQ multiplex PCR that amplified TCR beta CDR3 across 54 Vbeta and 13 Jbeta. TCRdb independently ran MiXCR on the immunoSEQ multiplex PCR reads; one entry per CDR3 protein. The sample lists around 230,000 distinct CDR3 sequences; approximately 95% were seen once. A word on this clonotype: As yet, its antigen is unknown.

Negative isolation yielded the CD8+ and CD4+ T cells, while FACS enriched the TEMRA cells. This sequence was found in a human donor with Susac syndrome. The sample was CD4+ T cells from PBMCs.

CDR3 nucleotide sequence: TGTGCCAGCAGCTTAGATCTGGCCACTGGGGCTTTCTTT. It codes for CASSLDLATGAFF. V usage is TRBV11-2 and J usage is TRBJ1-1; D is undetermined. The length of the CDR3 is 13 residues. Trimming left V 0 bases short and J 11 bases short, with 13 bases between. Germline V gene lookup returns CDR1 SGHAT and CDR2 FQNNGV.